The text below deals with one T cell receptor beta chain. Germline trimming cut 4 bases from V and 1 base from J; bases unmatched to any gene: 15. The CDR3 contains 18 residues. Germline V gene lookup returns CDR1 LGHDT and CDR2 YNNKEL (reference sequence). The data derive from a study of blood T cell repertoires in COVID-19. Turning to the study itself: Donors in the United States, Italy and Spain gave samples during acute or convalescent COVID-19. T cells, B-cell-depleted T cells, or PBMCs supplied cDNA or gDNA.

Under the authors' procedure: Amplification of reference gene primers was used by the study to estimate nucleated cell counts. Only in-frame clones appear in the TCRdb table, and some are missing; sequencing was by immunoSEQ multiplex PCR. The V and J calls and clone size come from that table; D and trimming were worked out from the DNA. The data hold about 65,000 clones, with around 93% observed a single time. The specimen sequenced was peripheral blood. This clonotype originated in a man between 65 and 85 years old with active COVID-19. V and J are TRBV3-1 (or the pseudogene TRBV3-2) and TRBJ2-5, with 7 bases identical to TRBD2. DNA of the CDR3: TGTGCCAGCAGCCCCCATTGGGGGGGGTCCGGATGCCAAGAGACCCAGTACTTC. Encoded protein: CASSPHWGGSGCQETQYF.